What follows are 14 T cell receptor beta chains derived from one specimen sequenced in a study of shared clonotypes between healthy human individuals. Naive CD8 cells comprised CD45RO-negative, CCR7-positively selected cells, excluding terminally differentiated effector memory CD45RA+ cells. Sequencing used immunoSEQ multiplex PCR; TCRdb keeps in-frame clones, though not all of them. The top ten clones hold around 1.7% of a sample with over 2,000,000 clones, around 93% of them seen once. Sequenced input: naive CD8+ T cells from PBMCs. These receptors came from a man aged 18 to 30 in good health. Some clones in this sample may be carry-over from other donors' samples.

The chain joins TRBV27 to TRBJ1-2; the D is unclear. Trimming pared 2 bases from V and 4 bases from J, leaving 17 bases between. The CDR3 consists of 16 residues. Per the germline V gene, CDR1 is MNHEY and CDR2 is SMNVEV (reference sequence). This chain's CDR3 is CASSLLNPDLGYGYTF. The CDR3 nucleotides are TGTGCCAGCAGTTTACTAAATCCGGACCTGGGCTATGGCTACACCTTC.

The chain combines TRBV27 with TRBJ2-5; 9 bases fit TRBD1. Germline V CDR1 and CDR2: MNHEY, SMNVEV (reference sequence). Losses at the gene ends were 0 bases for V and 2 bases for J; bases not matched to a gene: 4. CDR3 length equals 16 residues. The CDR3 here is CASSLSAGTGQETQYF. Written as DNA, the CDR3 is TGTGCCAGCAGTTTATCGGCGGGGACAGGGCAAGAGACCCAGTACTTC.

This chain links TRBV7-3 with TRBJ1-1; TRBD1 agrees at 9 bases. The CDR3 has 14 amino acids. Germline CDR1 and CDR2: SGHTA and FQGTGA. The V segment lost 5 bases and the J segment 7 bases; nucleotides outside the gene matches: 8. The CDR3 region is CASSPTGTGNEAFF. In DNA form, the CDR3 reads TGTGCCAGCAGCCCTACCGGGACAGGGAATGAAGCTTTCTTT.

This chain joins TRBV27 and TRBJ2-3; 8 nucleotides align to TRBD1. The V gene's germline CDR1 is MNHEY and CDR2 SMNVEV (reference sequence). The V segment lost 5 bases and the J segment 5 bases; nucleotides outside the gene matches: 3. The CDR3 is made up of 13 amino acids. The CDR3 spells CASSQGARDTQYF. The DNA for the CDR3 is TGTGCCAGCAGTCAGGGGGCGCGAGATACGCAGTATTTT.

This rearrangement joins TRBV19 to TRBJ2-7, with D possibly matching TRBD2 (6 bases). The V gene's germline CDR1 is LNHDA and CDR2 SQIVND (reference sequence). The CDR3 extends over 17 amino acids. V lost 0 bases to trimming and J lost 0 bases, with 15 bases between them. The CDR3, as DNA: TGTGCCAGTAGTATAGATGTGTCGGGGGTCCCCTCCTACGAGCAGTACTTC. This sequence encodes CASSIDVSGVPSYEQYF.

The gene calls are TRBV4-3 and TRBJ2-1; D might be TRBD2 (6 bases). Deletions cut 5 bases from V and 5 bases from J, with 13 bases between. The CDR3 consists of 14 residues. The germline V gene encodes CDR1 LGHNA and CDR2 YSLEER. CDR3 sequence: CASSTGTLNNEQFF. As DNA, the CDR3 is TGCGCCAGCAGCACCGGGACTCTCAACAATGAGCAGTTCTTC.

With respect to this clone: This CDR3 is also generated by other DNA sequences in the sample. This rearrangement joins TRBV15 to TRBJ1-5; 8 nucleotides agree with TRBD1. This CDR3 spans 14 amino acids. Germline lookup yields CDR1 LNHNV and CDR2 YYDKDF (reference sequence). V lost 3 bases and J lost 2; bases outside the gene matches: 0. DNA for the CDR3: TGTGCCACCAGCAGGGACAGGGGCAATCAGCCCCAGCATTTT. Translation gives CATSRDRGNQPQHF.

A few counts support this clone. The CDR3, as DNA: TGTGCCAGCAGCTTTAGCCTCCCTACCTTGAACACTGAAGCTTTCTTT. It encodes CASSFSLPTLNTEAFF. The chain couples TRBV7-9 to TRBJ1-1; D ambiguous. This CDR3 spans 16 amino acids. Trimming left V 3 bases short and J 0 bases short, with 14 bases between. CDR1 SEHNR and CDR2 FQNEAQ come from the germline V gene (reference sequence).

This chain connects TRBV7-9 to TRBJ2-2; D is unresolved. This CDR3 region has 11 residues. Germline loops: CDR1 SEHNR, CDR2 FQNEAQ (reference sequence). The V and J ends lost 4 bases and 6 bases respectively, with 3 bases between them. The CDR3 is CASSYPGELFF. The CDR3 DNA is TGTGCCAGCAGCTACCCCGGGGAGCTGTTTTTT.

The CDR3 loop is CASSIGAGSYGYTF. CDR3 coding DNA: TGTGCCAGTAGTATAGGGGCAGGGTCATATGGCTACACCTTC. This sequence joins TRBV19 and TRBJ1-2; tentatively, D is TRBD1 (5 bases). From germline, CDR1 is LNHDA and CDR2 SQIVND (reference sequence). The CDR3 consists of 14 residues. Trimming removed 1 base at V and 5 bases at J, with 11 bases between. The whole variable domain, remainder taken from reference TRBV19 and TRBJ1-2, is DGGITQSPKYLFRKEGQNVTLSCEQNLNHDAMYWYRQDPGQGLRLIYYSQIVNDFQKGDIAEGYSVSREKKESFPLTVTSAQKNPTAFYLCASSIGAGSYGYTFGSGTRLTVV.

The J gene is TRBJ2-2, the V gene TRBV11-3; no definite D call. The CDR3 length is 18 residues. Looked up from germline, CDR1 is SGHNT and CDR2 is YENEEA. Trimming took off 0 bases at V and 0 bases at J, with 14 bases between the two ends. The CDR3, as DNA: TGTGCCAGCAGCTTAGAAGTTTTGGGCATCGCGAACACCGGGGAGCTGTTTTTT. This gives the protein CASSLEVLGIANTGELFF. Variable domain in full (rest from reference TRBV11-3 and TRBJ2-2): EAGVVQSPRYKIIEKKQPVAFWCNPISGHNTLYWYLQNLGQGPELLIRYENEEAVDDSQLPKDRFSAERLKGVDSTLKIQPAELGDSAVYLCASSLEVLGIANTGELFFGEGSRLTVL.

The genes are TRBV2 and TRBJ2-7, with 7 bases matching TRBD2. The CDR3 extends over 16 amino acids. Germline loops: CDR1 SNHLY, CDR2 FYNNEI. V shed 0 bases, J shed 4 bases, and the junction held 9 bases outside the gene matches. The CDR3 loop reads CASSEAGGLVRYEQYF. In DNA form, the CDR3 reads TGTGCCAGCAGTGAAGCGGGAGGACTAGTTAGGTACGAGCAGTACTTC.

Of note for this clone: Other DNA sequences from this sample encode an identical CDR3 as well. The rearrangement joins TRBV28 to TRBJ2-7; 11 positions match TRBD2. The CDR3 is 15 residues long. Germline V gene lookup returns CDR1 MDHEN and CDR2 SYDVKM. V lost 6 bases and J lost 3; bases outside the gene matches: 7. CDR3 region: CASSPSGRPSYEQYF. CDR3 sequence (DNA): TGTGCCAGCAGCCCTAGCGGGAGGCCAAGCTACGAGCAGTACTTC. The full variable domain, its missing parts supplied by reference TRBV28 and TRBJ2-7, is DVKVTQSSRYLVKRTGEKVFLECVQDMDHENMFWYRQDPGLGLRLIYFSYDVKMKEKGDIPEGYSVSREKKERFSLILESASTNQTSMYLCASSPSGRPSYEQYFGPGTRLTVT.

The chain joins TRBV6-1 to TRBJ2-4; D is ambiguous. The CDR3 is 14 amino acids. The V gene lost 1 base and the J gene lost 8 bases, with 12 bases spanning the gap. Germline V gene data show CDR1 as MNHNS and CDR2 as SASEGT. Here the CDR3 DNA reads TGTGCCAGCAGTGAAGGGGTGCAATGGGACATTCAGTACTTC. Translation: CASSEGVQWDIQYF.